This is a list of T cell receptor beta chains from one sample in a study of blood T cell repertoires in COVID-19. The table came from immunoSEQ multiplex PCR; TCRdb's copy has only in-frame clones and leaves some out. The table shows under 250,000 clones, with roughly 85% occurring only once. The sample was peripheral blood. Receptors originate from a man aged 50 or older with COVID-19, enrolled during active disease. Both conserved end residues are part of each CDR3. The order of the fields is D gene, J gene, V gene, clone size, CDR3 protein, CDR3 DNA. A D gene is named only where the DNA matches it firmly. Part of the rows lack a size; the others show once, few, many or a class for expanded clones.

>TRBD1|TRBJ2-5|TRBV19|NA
CASSTLTGGFGETQYF
TGTGCCAGTAGTACTCTGACAGGGGGTTTCGGAGAGACCCAGTACTTC
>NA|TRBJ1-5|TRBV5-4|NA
CASSLLLGGNQPQHF
TGTGCCAGCAGCTTACTCTTGGGGGGGAATCAGCCCCAGCATTTT
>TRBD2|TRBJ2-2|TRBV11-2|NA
CASSPRVASGDAGELFF
TGTGCCAGCAGCCCAAGGGTAGCTAGCGGGGATGCCGGGGAGCTGTTTTTT
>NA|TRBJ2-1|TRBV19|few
CASSARVVYNEQFF
TGTGCCAGTAGTGCCAGGGTTGTCTACAATGAGCAGTTCTTC
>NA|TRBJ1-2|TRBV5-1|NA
CASSPVSDYGYTF
TGCGCCAGCAGCCCAGTCAGTGACTATGGCTACACCTTC
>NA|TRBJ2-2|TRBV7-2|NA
CASSQSGVATGELFF
TGTGCCAGCAGCCAGTCAGGGGTCGCCACCGGGGAGCTGTTTTTT
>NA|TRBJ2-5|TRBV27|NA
CASSFGGAQETQYF
TGTGCCAGCAGTTTCGGAGGGGCGCAAGAGACCCAGTACTTC
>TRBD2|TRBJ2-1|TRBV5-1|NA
CASSLGLADHEQFF
TGCGCCAGCAGCTTGGGACTAGCGGACCATGAGCAGTTCTTC
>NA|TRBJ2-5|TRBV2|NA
CASASETQYF
TGTGCCAGCGCTAGCGAGACCCAGTACTTC
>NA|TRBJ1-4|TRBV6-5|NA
CASSYSPGWANEKLFF
TGTGCCAGCAGTTACTCCCCAGGGTGGGCTAATGAAAAACTGTTTTTT
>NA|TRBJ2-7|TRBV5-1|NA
CASSLYYEQYF
TGCGCCAGCAGCTTGTACTACGAGCAGTACTTC
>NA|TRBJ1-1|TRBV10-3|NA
CAISEATDNTEAFF
TGTGCCATCAGTGAGGCGACAGATAACACTGAAGCTTTCTTT
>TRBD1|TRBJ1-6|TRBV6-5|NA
CASRTGIDNSPLHF
TGTGCCAGCAGGACAGGGATTGACAATTCACCCCTCCACTTT
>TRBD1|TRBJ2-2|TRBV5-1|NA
CASSQGTENTGELFF
TGCGCCAGCAGCCAGGGGACAGAGAACACCGGGGAGCTGTTTTTT
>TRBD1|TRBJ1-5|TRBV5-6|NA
CASSLYRGGNQPQHF
TGTGCCAGCAGCTTGTACAGGGGCGGCAATCAGCCCCAGCATTTT
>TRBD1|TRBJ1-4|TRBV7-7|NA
CASSLRTGRPEKLFF
TGTGCTAGCAGCCTCAGGACAGGGAGACCCGAAAAACTGTTTTTT
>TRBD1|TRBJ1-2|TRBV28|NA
CASSQGQIYGYTF
TGTGCCAGCAGCCAGGGACAGATATATGGCTACACCTTC
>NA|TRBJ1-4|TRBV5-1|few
CASSLGQGREKLFF
TGCGCCAGCAGCTTGGGGCAGGGAAGGGAAAAACTGTTTTTT
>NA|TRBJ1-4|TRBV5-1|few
CASSGTTGEKLFF
TGCGCCAGCAGTGGGACAACGGGTGAAAAACTGTTTTTT
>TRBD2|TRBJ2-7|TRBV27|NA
CASSPQGGTSFPYEQYF
TGTGCCAGCAGTCCTCAGGGGGGGACTAGCTTTCCCTACGAGCAGTACTTC
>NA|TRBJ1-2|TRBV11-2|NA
CASSFSPMDYGYTF
TGTGCCAGCAGCTTTTCTCCTATGGACTATGGCTACACCTTC
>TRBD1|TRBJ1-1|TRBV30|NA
CAWSSGTDYEAFF
TGTGCCTGGAGCTCCGGGACAGACTATGAAGCTTTCTTT
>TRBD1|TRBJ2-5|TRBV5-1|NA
CASSLQSGQGAETQYF
TGCGCCAGCAGCTTGCAATCGGGACAGGGGGCCGAGACCCAGTACTTC
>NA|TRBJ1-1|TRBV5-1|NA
CASRYSDTEAFF
TGCGCCAGCAGGTACAGTGACACTGAAGCTTTCTTT
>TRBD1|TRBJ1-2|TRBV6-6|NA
CASRARQGAGGYTF
TGTGCCAGCAGAGCAAGACAGGGGGCGGGAGGCTACACCTTC
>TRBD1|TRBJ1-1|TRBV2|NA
CASRHRTGNTEAFF
TGTGCCAGCAGACACAGGACAGGGAACACTGAAGCTTTCTTT
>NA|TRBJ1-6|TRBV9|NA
CASSVGVSVSPLHF
TGTGCCAGCAGCGTCGGGGTATCGGTTTCACCCCTCCACTTT
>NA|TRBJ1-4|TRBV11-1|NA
CASSRGSNEKLFF
TGTGCCAGCAGTCGAGGGTCAAATGAAAAACTGTTTTTT
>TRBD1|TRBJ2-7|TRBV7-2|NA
CASSFGTGSYEQYF
TGTGCCAGCAGCTTTGGGACAGGGTCTTACGAGCAGTACTTC
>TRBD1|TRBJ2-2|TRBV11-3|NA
CASSFDRGNTGELFF
TGTGCCAGCAGCTTCGACAGGGGGAACACCGGGGAGCTGTTTTTT
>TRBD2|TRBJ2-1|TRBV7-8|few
CASSLVEWGGYNEQFF
TGTGCCAGCAGCTTAGTTGAGTGGGGGGGCTACAATGAGCAGTTCTTC